This T cell receptor (beta chain) derives from a study of T-cell memory formation after mild COVID-19 (dated by TCRdb to about 2021). Describing the broader study: Most TCR sequence clusters were specific to one of the two donors. In a couple of donors, T-cell clones that expanded and contracted after mild COVID-19 were tracked by sequencing TCRalpha and TCRbeta repertoires over time. Two young, previously healthy adult volunteers made up the cohort, one male and one female.

Ficoll-Paque density gradient centrifugation was the method used to isolate PBMCs. What the work shows at the level of the full study, not this receptor alone: Some responding clones were detected in pre-infection memory, suggesting pre-existing cross-reactive memory T cells joined the SARS-CoV-2 response. Contracting CD4+ clones were located mainly in the CM and EM memory subsets, whereas CD8+ clones were found to be enriched in EMRA. The second-wave clones that peaked on day 37 were not confirmed to be SARS-CoV-2 specific. From day 15 to 85, contracting clones showed balanced CD4/CD8 phenotypes, whereas a second wave of clones that expanded from day 15 to 37 leaned towards CD4+. Only a couple of mild cases were covered by the study, and larger cohorts that include severe cases with pre-infection samples were considered necessary.

This sample was sequenced with an Illumina NovaSeq 6000. cDNA libraries for TCRalpha and TCRbeta were prepared by 5'RACE using constant-segment primers, with sample barcodes and unique molecular identifiers added. Trizol reagent was used to extract RNA from every sample. The libraries were amplified in two PCR steps, and the second step added a second sample barcode and Illumina TruSeq adapters. Sequencing of the libraries was done on an Illumina NovaSeq, producing 2 x 150 bp paired-end reads. Per the authors' processing: Reads were demultiplexed and collapsed into UMI-guided consensus sequences with migec v1.2.7. Using mixcr v2.1.11, UMI consensuses were aligned to TRA and TRB V and J templates and then assembled into clonotypes. A clonotype was counted as expanded or contracted only if both edgeR and NoisET called the change significant, with noise models trained on biological replicates. For edgeR calls, a false discovery rate-adjusted p below 0.01 and a log2 fold-change threshold of 1 were applied. As an exploratory analysis of dynamics, max-normalized trajectories of the 1000 most abundant clonotypes were examined by PCA with hierarchical clustering. The CD4 or CD8 phenotype of responding clones was assigned using the separately sequenced CD4+ and CD8+ repertoires. TCRdb passed the public sequencing reads through fastp at Q25 and MiXCR, retaining productive beta sequences. For every CDR3 protein sequence, its rows merge into one entry that carries the most common genes and DNA. The V and J calls come from TCRdb's annotation, not from the publication. A total of 250,000 to 350,000 distinct CDR3 sequences appear in this sample, around 15% of them only once. Roughly 20% of the sample lies in the top ten.

This clonotype was detected only a few times. No cognate antigen has been identified for it. No per-base quality is available; no much larger clone lies one base away. Sample: PBMCs or a T cell subset sorted from them (not recorded which). This sequence originates from a man between 18 and 29 years old who had mild COVID-19 (a few samples of this study predate the infection). The sample titles of this study are shuffled in the database, so cell type and time point are left out; the donor was told from shared clones.

In nucleotide form, the sequence is TGTGCCTGGACCAAACGGCGTGGGTTCGGCTACACCTTC. It specifies CAWTKRRGFGYTF. The chain links TRBV30 with TRBJ1-2; the D segment cannot be called with confidence. The CDR3 measures 13 amino acids from cysteine to phenylalanine. Only CDR3 DNA is held: 39 bases, read in frame from base 1. Trimming removed 4 bases from V and 8 bases from J, leaving 17 bases between the germline ends. The germline V gene (reference sequence) supplies CDR1 GTSNPN and CDR2 SVGIG.